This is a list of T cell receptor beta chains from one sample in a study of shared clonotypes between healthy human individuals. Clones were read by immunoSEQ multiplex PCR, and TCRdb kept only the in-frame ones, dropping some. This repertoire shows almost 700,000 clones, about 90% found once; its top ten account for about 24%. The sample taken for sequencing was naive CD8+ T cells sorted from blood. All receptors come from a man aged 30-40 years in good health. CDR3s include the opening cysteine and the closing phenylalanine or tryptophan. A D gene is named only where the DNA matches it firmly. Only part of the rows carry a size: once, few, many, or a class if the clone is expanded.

CDR3nt: TGTGCCAGCAGCCGCGGGACCGTGAGCTCCTACGAGCAGTACTTC
CDR3aa: CASSRGTVSSYEQYF
abundance: few
j_gene: TRBJ2-7
d_gene: NA
v_gene: TRBV2

CDR3nt: TGTGCCAGCAGCTACTTTCCCCGGGACAGCCGCCACGAGCAGTACTTC
CDR3aa: CASSYFPRDSRHEQYF
abundance: NA
j_gene: TRBJ2-7
d_gene: NA
v_gene: TRBV21-1

CDR3nt: TGTGCCAGCAGCACCGGGGGATCACTTAACTATGGCTACACCTTC
CDR3aa: CASSTGGSLNYGYTF
abundance: NA
j_gene: TRBJ1-2
d_gene: NA
v_gene: TRBV11-2

CDR3nt: TGTGCCAGCAGCTTGAGTATGGTGGGAGCCCAGTACTTC
CDR3aa: CASSLSMVGAQYF
abundance: NA
j_gene: TRBJ2-5
d_gene: NA
v_gene: TRBV5-4

CDR3nt: TGTGCCAGTTCCCACTCGGGAGGTTTGGATGAGCAGTTCTTC
CDR3aa: CASSHSGGLDEQFF
abundance: once
j_gene: TRBJ2-1
d_gene: TRBD2
v_gene: TRBV7-9

CDR3nt: TGTGCCTGGAAACCGGTTGGGTCAGTTAACACCGGGGAGCTGTTTTTT
CDR3aa: CAWKPVGSVNTGELFF
abundance: once
j_gene: TRBJ2-2
d_gene: NA
v_gene: TRBV30

CDR3nt: TGTGCCAGCAGCCAGACCCTAGGACAGAGCTATAGCAATCAGCCCCAGCATTTT
CDR3aa: CASSQTLGQSYSNQPQHF
abundance: NA
j_gene: TRBJ1-5
d_gene: NA
v_gene: TRBV7-9

CDR3nt: TGTGCCAGCAGTCCCGGGGACGGGCGCCCCACCGGGGAGCTGTTTTTT
CDR3aa: CASSPGDGRPTGELFF
abundance: NA
j_gene: TRBJ2-2
d_gene: NA
v_gene: TRBV27

CDR3nt: TGTGCCAGCAGCGTAGAGGGAGGAGTGAGCTCCTACGAGCAGTACTTC
CDR3aa: CASSVEGGVSSYEQYF
abundance: NA
j_gene: TRBJ2-7
d_gene: NA
v_gene: TRBV9

CDR3nt: TGTGCCTGGGAGAAGGGGGTTGGCTATGGCTACACCTTC
CDR3aa: CAWEKGVGYGYTF
abundance: NA
j_gene: TRBJ1-2
d_gene: NA
v_gene: TRBV30

CDR3nt: TGTGCCAGGAGTCGGGGGCTAGGTGGAAACACCATATATTTT
CDR3aa: CARSRGLGGNTIYF
abundance: NA
j_gene: TRBJ1-3
d_gene: NA
v_gene: TRBV19

CDR3nt: TGTGCCAGCAGCTCCCTTGAGAGCGGATACGAGCAGTACTTC
CDR3aa: CASSSLESGYEQYF
abundance: NA
j_gene: TRBJ2-7
d_gene: NA
v_gene: TRBV7-6

CDR3nt: TGTGCCAGCAGCTCTTCATTGGTAGGAAGTCCTGGAAACACCATATATTTT
CDR3aa: CASSSSLVGSPGNTIYF
abundance: NA
j_gene: TRBJ1-3
d_gene: NA
v_gene: TRBV7-8

CDR3nt: TGTGCCAGCAGCCCCTTGGGGGGAGGAACCGGGGAGCTGTTTTTT
CDR3aa: CASSPLGGGTGELFF
abundance: NA
j_gene: TRBJ2-2
d_gene: NA
v_gene: TRBV11-2

CDR3nt: TGCAGCGTTTTGACAGGGGGCTCTAATGAAAAACTGTTTTTT
CDR3aa: CSVLTGGSNEKLFF
abundance: once
j_gene: TRBJ1-4
d_gene: TRBD1
v_gene: TRBV29-1

CDR3nt: TGTGCCAGCAGCCTTACTAGCGGGAGTTTCAACGAGCAGTACTTC
CDR3aa: CASSLTSGSFNEQYF
abundance: NA
j_gene: TRBJ2-7
d_gene: TRBD2
v_gene: TRBV27

CDR3nt: TGTGCCAGCAGCCCGGGACTAGCGGGTTATGGGACGTACGGGACCCAGTACTTC
CDR3aa: CASSPGLAGYGTYGTQYF
abundance: once
j_gene: TRBJ2-5
d_gene: TRBD2
v_gene: TRBV11-1

CDR3nt: TGTGCCAGCTTGCAGTCCTCTGGGGCCAACGTCCTGACTTTC
CDR3aa: CASLQSSGANVLTF
abundance: NA
j_gene: TRBJ2-6
d_gene: NA
v_gene: TRBV6-5

CDR3nt: TGTGCCAGCAGCCCCCTGGGGGGGGACCCGATGGAAGCTTTCTTT
CDR3aa: CASSPLGGDPMEAFF
abundance: once
j_gene: TRBJ1-1
d_gene: NA
v_gene: TRBV7-6

CDR3nt: TGTGCCAGCAGCCCGCGAGAGGCTAGCACAGATACGCAGTATTTT
CDR3aa: CASSPREASTDTQYF
abundance: NA
j_gene: TRBJ2-3
d_gene: NA
v_gene: TRBV7-9

CDR3nt: TGTGCCACCAGCAACATACAGGGAACGAAAAACATTCAGTACTTC
CDR3aa: CATSNIQGTKNIQYF
abundance: NA
j_gene: TRBJ2-4
d_gene: NA
v_gene: TRBV15

CDR3nt: TGTGCCAGCAGTGGGGGCGAGTTCTATGGCTACACCTTC
CDR3aa: CASSGGEFYGYTF
abundance: NA
j_gene: TRBJ1-2
d_gene: NA
v_gene: TRBV2

CDR3nt: TGTGCCATCAGTGAATGGACTAGCGGGACCACAGATACGCAGTATTTT
CDR3aa: CAISEWTSGTTDTQYF
abundance: NA
j_gene: TRBJ2-3
d_gene: TRBD2
v_gene: TRBV10-3

CDR3nt: TGTGCCAGCATGGTGGACTCCTACGAGCAGTACTTC
CDR3aa: CASMVDSYEQYF
abundance: NA
j_gene: TRBJ2-7
d_gene: NA
v_gene: TRBV2

CDR3nt: TGTGCCAGCAGCCCCCTAGCGGGAGGCACCTACGAGCAGTACTTC
CDR3aa: CASSPLAGGTYEQYF
abundance: NA
j_gene: TRBJ2-7
d_gene: TRBD2
v_gene: TRBV6-5

CDR3nt: TGTGCCAGCAGCTTAGAGGGCGCCAGAATGAACACTGAAGCTTTCTTT
CDR3aa: CASSLEGARMNTEAFF
abundance: NA
j_gene: TRBJ1-1
d_gene: NA
v_gene: TRBV7-6